This TCR beta chain derives from a study of technical replicates of blood from a few donors. Germline assignment: CDR1 SNHLY and CDR2 FYNNEI. Unmatched junction bases numbered 2, after V lost 3 bases and J lost 10 bases. The CDR3 has 12 amino acids. This table comes from immunoSEQ multiplex PCR, and its TCRdb copy is limited to in-frame clones, with some not included. The sample shows some 77,000 clones, just over 85% of them seen only once. The source of this sequence is a human donor in good health. Some clones in this sample may be carry-over from other donors' samples. Source material: PBMCs. The V and J genes are TRBV2 and TRBJ2-2; the match to TRBD1 covers 7 bases. CDR3 sequence: CASSETGLELFF. The CDR3 DNA is TGTGCCAGCAGTGAGACAGGGTTGGAGCTGTTTTTT.